One TCR beta chain is described in this entry. This clonotype was found many times. Its antigen is still unknown. No base qualities exist here, and no much larger clone lies one base off it. The data belong to a study of glioma-infiltrating T cells (TCRdb year 2016). Some background on the complete study: The study sequenced TCR alpha- and beta-chain repertoires from glioma tissue, from non-neoplastic brain tissue and from matched peripheral blood mononuclear cells. To measure how far tissue and blood T-cell populations diverged, each tissue-infiltrating repertoire was compared against the peripheral blood repertoire of the same patient. The paired cohort was made up of three low-grade glioma patients, several primary glioblastoma patients and three non-glioma patients who contributed non-neoplastic brain tissue.

The iRepertoire nested amplicon-rescue multiplex PCR (arm-PCR) platform was used to amplify TCR alpha and beta CDR3 regions from RNA. One-step reverse transcription and amplification used about 90-400 ng of tissue mRNA or PBMC total RNA as input. After bead purification, a secondary multiplex PCR added Illumina adapters, and libraries were gel-purified between 200 and 400 bp. Internal 6-nucleotide barcodes were carried by the libraries and were used for demultiplexing. The libraries were sequenced on an Illumina MiSeq using 2x220 or 2x250 nucleotide paired-end reads. As for the original processing: FLASH 1.2.11 was used to merge paired reads, and BWA-MEM then aligned the reads to the GRCh37 human genome before TRA and TRB reads were extracted. For V and J assignment, an IMGT-derived reference of cassette sequences and CDR3 motifs that included pseudogenes was used. Reads were translated in three frames, and productive CDR3s were defined as those with a C...FGXG motif and no stop codons. Clonotypes were defined as unique combinations of V-J cassette pair and CDR3 amino acid sequence. Hamming distance filtering was applied to reads, with thresholds set by the sequence error rate of each sample in mapped regions. The public reads were run again by TCRdb, first through fastp at Q25 and then through MiXCR, and only productive beta chains were kept. Rows matching on CDR3 protein sequence are summarized as one entry with the most common DNA and genes. These V and J calls rely on TCRdb rather than the paper's analysis. The table for this sample lists fewer than 55,000 distinct CDR3 sequences; around 24% of them were counted only once. The ten largest account for roughly 6.1% of the sample.

The CDR3 runs 15 amino acids, cysteine and phenylalanine included. The retained sequence is limited to the CDR3, 45 bases, with the frame set at the first base. V is reduced by 2 bases and J by 4 bases, leaving a spacing of 11 bases between them. CDR1 MNHEY and CDR2 SMNVEV are derived from the germline V gene (reference sequence). Results and caveats for the whole study, not just this receptor: Group comparisons were based on small numbers of patients: three non-neoplastic, three low-grade glioma and roughly eight glioblastoma patients. Only a very small number of CDR3 sequences turned up in both tissue and blood, a result put down to high CDR3 diversity combined with limited sampling. In non-neoplastic patients, VJ-independent divergence between tissue and blood fell below expectation, whereas in all gliomas, and especially in low-grade gliomas, the divergence rose above expectation.

The rearranged segments are TRBV27 and TRBJ2-2; the D gene lacks a confident call. The specimen sequenced was glioma tissue, nonneoplastic brain tissue, or PBMCs (not recorded which). The source is a human donor with low-grade glioma or glioblastoma, undergoing nonglioma brain surgery, or in good health (not recorded which). The sequence in DNA is TGTGCCAGCAGTTTAAGGCAGGCGGCCACCGGGGAGCTGTTTTTT. Its translation reads: CASSLRQAATGELFF.